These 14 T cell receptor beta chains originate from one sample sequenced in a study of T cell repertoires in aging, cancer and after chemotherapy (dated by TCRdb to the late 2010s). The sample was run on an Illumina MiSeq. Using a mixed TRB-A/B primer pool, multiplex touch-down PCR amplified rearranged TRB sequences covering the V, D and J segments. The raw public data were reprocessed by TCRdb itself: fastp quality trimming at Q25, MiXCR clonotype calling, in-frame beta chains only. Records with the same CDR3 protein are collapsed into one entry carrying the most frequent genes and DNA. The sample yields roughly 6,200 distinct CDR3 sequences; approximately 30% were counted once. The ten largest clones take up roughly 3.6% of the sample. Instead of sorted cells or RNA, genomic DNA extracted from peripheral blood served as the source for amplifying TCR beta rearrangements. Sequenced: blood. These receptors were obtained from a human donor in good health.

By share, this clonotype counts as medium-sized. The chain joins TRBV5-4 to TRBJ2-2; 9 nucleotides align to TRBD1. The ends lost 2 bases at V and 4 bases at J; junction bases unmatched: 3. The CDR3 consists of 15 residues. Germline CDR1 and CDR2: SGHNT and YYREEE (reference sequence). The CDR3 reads CASSFPTGGTGELFF. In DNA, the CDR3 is TGTGCCAGCAGCTTCCCGACAGGGGGCACCGGGGAGCTGTTTTTT. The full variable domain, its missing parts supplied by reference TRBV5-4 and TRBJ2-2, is ETGVTQSPTHLIKTRGQQVTLRCSSQSGHNTVSWYQQALGQGPQFIFQYYREEENGRGNFPPRFSGLQFPNYSSELNVNALELDDSALYLCASSFPTGGTGELFFGEGSRLTVL.

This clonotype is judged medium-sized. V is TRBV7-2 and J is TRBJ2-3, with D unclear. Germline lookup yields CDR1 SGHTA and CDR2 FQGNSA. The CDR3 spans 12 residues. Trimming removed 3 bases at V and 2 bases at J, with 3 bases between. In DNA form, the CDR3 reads TGTGCCAGCAGCTTGTACACAGATACGCAGTATTTT. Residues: CASSLYTDTQYF.

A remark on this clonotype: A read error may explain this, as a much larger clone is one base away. The CDR3 region is CASSRGRAWTSGSNEQFF. DNA for the CDR3: TGTGCCAGCAGTAGGGGGAGGGCGTGGACTAGCGGGAGTAATGAGCAGTTCTTC. The chain has TRBV6-6 and TRBJ2-1, with 13 bases that match TRBD2. This CDR3 region has 18 residues. The ends lost 5 bases at V and 7 bases at J; junction bases unmatched: 14. Germline-derived CDR1 and CDR2 are MNHNY and SVGAGI (reference sequence).

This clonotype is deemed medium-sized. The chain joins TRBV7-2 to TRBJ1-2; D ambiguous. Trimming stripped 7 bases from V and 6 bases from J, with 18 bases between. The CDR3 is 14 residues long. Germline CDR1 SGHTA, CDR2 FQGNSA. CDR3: CASNLAPQSDGYTF. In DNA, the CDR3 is TGTGCCAGCAACCTAGCCCCTCAGAGTGATGGCTACACCTTC.

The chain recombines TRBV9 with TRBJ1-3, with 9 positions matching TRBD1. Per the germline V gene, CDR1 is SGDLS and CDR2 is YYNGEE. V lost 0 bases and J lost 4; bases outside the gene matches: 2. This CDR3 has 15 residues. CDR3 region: CASSVEGQGGNTIYF. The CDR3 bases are TGTGCCAGCAGCGTAGAGGGACAGGGAGGAAACACCATATATTTT.

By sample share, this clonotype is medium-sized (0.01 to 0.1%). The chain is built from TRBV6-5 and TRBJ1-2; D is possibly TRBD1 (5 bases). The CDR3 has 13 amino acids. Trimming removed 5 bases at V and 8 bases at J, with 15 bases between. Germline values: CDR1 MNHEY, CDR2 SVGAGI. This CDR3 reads CASSRREEEGYTF. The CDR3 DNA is TGTGCCAGCAGTCGCAGGGAAGAGGAAGGCTACACCTTC.

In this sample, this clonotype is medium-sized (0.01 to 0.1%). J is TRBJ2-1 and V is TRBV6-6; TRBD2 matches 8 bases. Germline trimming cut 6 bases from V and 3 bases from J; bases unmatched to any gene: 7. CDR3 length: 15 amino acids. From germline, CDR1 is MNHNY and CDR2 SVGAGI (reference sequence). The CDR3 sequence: CASRPSGTSYNEQFF. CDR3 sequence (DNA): TGTGCCAGCAGACCGAGCGGGACTAGCTACAATGAGCAGTTCTTC.

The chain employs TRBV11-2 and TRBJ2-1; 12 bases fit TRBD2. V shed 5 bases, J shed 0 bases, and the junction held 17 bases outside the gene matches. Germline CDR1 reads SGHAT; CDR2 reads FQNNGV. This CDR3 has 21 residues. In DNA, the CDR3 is TGTGCCAGCAGCGGTGGACCCACTAGCGGGAGGTATTTCAGCTCCTACAATGAGCAGTTCTTC. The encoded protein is CASSGGPTSGRYFSSYNEQFF.

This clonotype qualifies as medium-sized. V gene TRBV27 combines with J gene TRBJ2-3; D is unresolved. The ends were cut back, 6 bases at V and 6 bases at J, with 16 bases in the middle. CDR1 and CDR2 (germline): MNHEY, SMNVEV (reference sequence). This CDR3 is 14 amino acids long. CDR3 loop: CASRRWSSGDTQYF. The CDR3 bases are TGTGCCAGCAGGAGGTGGTCGTCCGGGGATACGCAGTATTTT.

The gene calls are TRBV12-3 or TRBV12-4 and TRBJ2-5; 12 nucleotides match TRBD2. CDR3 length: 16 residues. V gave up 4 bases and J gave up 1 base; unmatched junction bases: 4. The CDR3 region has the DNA TGTGCCAGCAGTTCGCTAGCGGGAGGGTCCCAAGAGACCCAGTACTTC. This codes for CASSSLAGGSQETQYF.

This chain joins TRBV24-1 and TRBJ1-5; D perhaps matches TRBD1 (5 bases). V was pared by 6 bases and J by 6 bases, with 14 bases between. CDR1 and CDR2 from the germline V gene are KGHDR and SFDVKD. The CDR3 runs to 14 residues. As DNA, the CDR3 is TGTGCCACCAGTATCCGAGGGGAATCTCAGCCCCAGCATTTT. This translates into CATSIRGESQPQHF.

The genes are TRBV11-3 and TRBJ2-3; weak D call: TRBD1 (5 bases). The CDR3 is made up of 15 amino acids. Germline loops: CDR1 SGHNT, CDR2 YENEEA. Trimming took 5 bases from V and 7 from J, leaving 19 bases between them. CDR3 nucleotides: TGTGCCAGCAGCGCCCCACGGGTAGGGGCGAATACGCAGTATTTT. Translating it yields CASSAPRVGANTQYF. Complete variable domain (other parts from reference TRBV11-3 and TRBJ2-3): EAGVVQSPRYKIIEKKQPVAFWCNPISGHNTLYWYLQNLGQGPELLIRYENEEAVDDSQLPKDRFSAERLKGVDSTLKIQPAELGDSAVYLCASSAPRVGANTQYFGPGTRLTVL.

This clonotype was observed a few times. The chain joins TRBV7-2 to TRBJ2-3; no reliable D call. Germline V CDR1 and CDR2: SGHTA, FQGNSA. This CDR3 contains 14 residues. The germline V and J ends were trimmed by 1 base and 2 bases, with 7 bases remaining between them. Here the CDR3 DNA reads TGTGCCAGCAGCTTAGTGCGATACACAGATACGCAGTATTTT. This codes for CASSLVRYTDTQYF.

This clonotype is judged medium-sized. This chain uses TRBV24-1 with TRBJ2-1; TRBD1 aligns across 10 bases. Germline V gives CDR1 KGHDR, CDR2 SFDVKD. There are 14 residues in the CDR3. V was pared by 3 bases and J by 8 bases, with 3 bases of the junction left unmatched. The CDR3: CATSDRDRGDEQFF. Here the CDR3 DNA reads TGTGCCACCAGTGATCGGGACAGGGGAGATGAGCAGTTCTTC.